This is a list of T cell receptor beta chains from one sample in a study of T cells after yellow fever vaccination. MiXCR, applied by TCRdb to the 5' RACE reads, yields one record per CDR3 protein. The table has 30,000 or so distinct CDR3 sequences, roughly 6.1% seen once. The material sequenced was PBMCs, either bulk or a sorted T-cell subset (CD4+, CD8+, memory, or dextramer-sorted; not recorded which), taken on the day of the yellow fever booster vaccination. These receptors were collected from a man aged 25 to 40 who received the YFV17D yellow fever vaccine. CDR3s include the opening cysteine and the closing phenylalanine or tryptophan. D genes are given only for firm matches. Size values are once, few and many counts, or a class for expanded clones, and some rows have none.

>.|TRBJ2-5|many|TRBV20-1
CSAAIKETQYF
TGCAGTGCAGCCATCAAAGAGACCCAGTACTTC
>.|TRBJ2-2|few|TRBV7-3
CASSLLGGTTGELFF
TGTGCCAGCAGCCTCCTTGGGGGTACCACCGGGGAGCTGTTTTTT
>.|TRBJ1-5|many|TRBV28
CASSFTGYGNQPQHF
TGTGCCAGCAGTTTTACGGGATATGGCAATCAGCCCCAGCATTTT
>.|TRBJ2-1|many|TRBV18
CASSPGIGVSGNNEQFF
TGTGCCAGCTCACCGGGGATAGGGGTTTCGGGAAACAATGAGCAGTTCTTC
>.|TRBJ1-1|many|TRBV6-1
CASSEGGGGTEAFF
TGTGCCAGCAGTGAGGGCGGGGGGGGCACTGAAGCTTTCTTT
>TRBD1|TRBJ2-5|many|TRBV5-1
CASSLSGTGDETQYF
TGCGCCAGCAGCTTGTCAGGGACAGGGGATGAGACCCAGTACTTC
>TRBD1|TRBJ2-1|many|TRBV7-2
CASSSRQGANEQFF
TGTGCCAGCAGCTCGAGACAGGGGGCCAATGAGCAGTTCTTC
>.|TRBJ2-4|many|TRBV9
CASSEGGQSPIQYF
TGTGCCAGCAGCGAGGGGGGACAGTCCCCCATTCAGTACTTC
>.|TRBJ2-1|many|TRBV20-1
CSASSRDEQFF
TGCAGTGCTAGCTCCAGAGATGAGCAGTTCTTC
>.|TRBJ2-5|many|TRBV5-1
CASSFGARNQETQYF
TGCGCCAGCAGCTTCGGAGCGCGGAACCAAGAGACCCAGTACTTC
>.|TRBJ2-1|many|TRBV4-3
CASSQDAGPYNEQFF
TGCGCCAGCAGCCAAGACGCGGGGCCATACAATGAGCAGTTCTTC
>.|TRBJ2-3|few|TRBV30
CAWNRDRTDTQYF
TGTGCCTGGAATCGGGACCGCACAGATACGCAGTATTTT
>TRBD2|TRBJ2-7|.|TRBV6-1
CASSQTSGSNEQYF
TGTGCCAGCAGCCAAACTAGCGGGAGCAACGAGCAGTACTTC
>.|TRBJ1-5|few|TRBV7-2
CASSREGAQPQHF
TGTGCCAGCAGCAGGGAAGGGGCACAGCCCCAGCATTTT
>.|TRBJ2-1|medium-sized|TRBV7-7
CASSYDPYNEQFF
TGTGCTAGCAGCTACGATCCGTACAATGAGCAGTTCTTC
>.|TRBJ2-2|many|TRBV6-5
CASSPPGRAGELFF
TGTGCCAGCAGCCCTCCCGGCAGGGCCGGGGAGCTGTTTTTT
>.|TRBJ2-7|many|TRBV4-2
CASSQDPGGVLEQYF
TGTGCCAGCAGCCAAGATCCTGGGGGAGTCCTGGAGCAGTACTTC
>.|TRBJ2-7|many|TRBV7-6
CASSLGEPFEQYF
TGTGCCAGCAGCTTAGGGGAGCCTTTCGAGCAGTACTTC
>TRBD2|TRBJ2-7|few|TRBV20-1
CSASGSATSGRAYEQYF
TGCAGTGCTAGCGGCAGCGCGACTAGCGGGAGGGCCTACGAGCAGTACTTC
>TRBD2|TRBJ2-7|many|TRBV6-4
CASSDSPQRGDYEQYF
TGTGCCAGCAGTGACTCGCCCCAGCGGGGGGACTACGAGCAGTACTTC
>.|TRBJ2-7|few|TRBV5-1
CASSLATSYEQYF
TGCGCCAGCAGCCTCGCAACTTCCTACGAGCAGTACTTC
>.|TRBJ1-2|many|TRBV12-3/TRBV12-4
CASSFGGYTF
TGTGCCAGCAGTTTTGGTGGCTACACCTTC
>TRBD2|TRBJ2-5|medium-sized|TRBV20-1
CSARNSAGGGETQYF
TGCAGTGCTAGAAACTCCGCGGGGGGTGGAGAGACCCAGTACTTC
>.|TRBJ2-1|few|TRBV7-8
CASSLDARDGRGDNEQFF
TGTGCCAGCAGCTTAGATGCCCGCGACGGTCGAGGGGACAATGAGCAGTTCTTC
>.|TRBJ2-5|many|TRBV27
CASSLNFLVETQYF
TGTGCCAGCAGCCTCAATTTCCTGGTAGAGACCCAGTACTTC
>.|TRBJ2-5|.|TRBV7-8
CASSLIFISKETQYF
TGTGCCAGCAGCTTGATATTCATTTCCAAAGAGACCCAGTACTTC
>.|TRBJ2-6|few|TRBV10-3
CAISPGSSGANVLTF
TGTGCCATCAGCCCCGGGTCCTCTGGGGCCAACGTCCTGACTTTC
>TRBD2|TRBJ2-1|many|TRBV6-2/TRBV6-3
CASSYSGRAGEHEQFF
TGTGCCAGCAGTTATAGCGGGAGGGCCGGAGAACATGAGCAGTTCTTC
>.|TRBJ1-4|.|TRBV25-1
CASSDRDPPLEKLFF
TGTGCCAGCAGTGACCGGGACCCTCCTTTGGAAAAACTGTTTTTT
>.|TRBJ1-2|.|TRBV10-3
CGASGTNGYTF
TGTGGCGCCTCGGGGACGAATGGCTACACCTTC
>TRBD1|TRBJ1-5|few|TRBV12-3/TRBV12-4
CASSGRTGNQPQHF
TGTGCCAGCAGTGGGCGGACAGGGAATCAGCCCCAGCATTTT
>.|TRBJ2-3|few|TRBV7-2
CASSTTSTDTQYF
TGTGCCAGCAGCACCACTAGCACAGATACGCAGTATTTT
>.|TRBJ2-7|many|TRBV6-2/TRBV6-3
CASSSGLLYEQYF
TGTGCCAGCAGTTCTGGGCTTCTTTACGAGCAGTACTTC
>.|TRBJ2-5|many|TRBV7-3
CASSLTPGMETQYF
TGTGCCAGCAGCTTAACGCCAGGGATGGAGACCCAGTACTTC
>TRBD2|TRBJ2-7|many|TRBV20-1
CSARTSGRESSYEQYF
TGCAGTGCTAGAACTAGCGGGAGGGAAAGCTCCTACGAGCAGTACTTC
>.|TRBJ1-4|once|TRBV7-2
CASSLRVSEEKPFF
TGTGCCAGCAGCTTGCGGGTATCGGAGGAAAAACCGTTTTTT
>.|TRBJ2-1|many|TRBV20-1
CSAKETGEQFF
TGCAGTGCTAAAGAAACGGGGGAACAGTTCTTC
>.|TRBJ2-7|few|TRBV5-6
CASSTDMIRYEQYF
TGTGCCAGCAGCACGGACATGATCAGGTACGAGCAGTACTTC
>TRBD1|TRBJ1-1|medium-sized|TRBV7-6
CASSLETTGAEAFF
TGTGCCAGCAGCTTAGAGACCACAGGGGCTGAAGCTTTCTTT
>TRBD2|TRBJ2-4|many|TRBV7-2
CASSPSGGGNIQYF
TGTGCCAGCAGCCCGAGCGGCGGGGGGAACATTCAGTACTTC
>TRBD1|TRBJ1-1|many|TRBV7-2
CASSFRQGPAFF
TGTGCCAGCAGCTTCAGACAGGGTCCAGCTTTCTTT
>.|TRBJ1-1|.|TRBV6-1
CASLRTVNTEAFF
TGTGCCAGCTTGAGGACGGTGAACACTGAAGCTTTCTTT
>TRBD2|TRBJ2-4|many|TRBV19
CASSLKGLAGPQYIQYF
TGTGCCAGTAGTTTAAAGGGACTAGCGGGACCGCAATACATTCAGTACTTC
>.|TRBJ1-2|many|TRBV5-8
CASSLGRGGYTF
TGTGCCAGCAGCTTGGGCCGGGGAGGCTACACCTTC
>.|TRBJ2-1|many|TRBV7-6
CASSLAGRFNEQFF
TGTGCCAGCAGCTTAGCGGGGCGATTCAATGAGCAGTTCTTC
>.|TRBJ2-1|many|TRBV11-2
CASSLEGRVYYNEQFF
TGTGCCAGCAGCTTAGAGGGCAGGGTATACTACAATGAGCAGTTCTTC
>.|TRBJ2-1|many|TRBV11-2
CASSPLGSSSYNEQFF
TGTGCCAGCAGCCCCTTAGGGAGTAGCTCCTACAATGAGCAGTTCTTC
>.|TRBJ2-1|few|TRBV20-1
CSIPPSGGKRYNEQFF
TGCAGCATACCTCCTTCTGGCGGGAAACGCTACAATGAGCAGTTCTTC
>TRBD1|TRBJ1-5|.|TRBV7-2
CASSPWTGGYVRAQHF
TGTGCCAGCAGCCCCTGGACAGGGGGGTACGTCAGGGCCCAGCATTTT
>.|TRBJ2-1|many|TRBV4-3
CASSQVKGLINNEQFF
TGCGCCAGCAGCCAAGTTAAGGGGCTAATCAACAATGAGCAGTTCTTC
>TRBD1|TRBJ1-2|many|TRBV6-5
CASRLTPRTGGSGYTF
TGTGCCAGCAGATTGACTCCGCGGACAGGGGGCTCTGGCTACACCTTC
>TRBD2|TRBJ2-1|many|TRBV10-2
CASSETSGGSYNEQFF
TGCGCCAGCAGTGAAACTAGCGGAGGCTCCTACAATGAGCAGTTCTTC
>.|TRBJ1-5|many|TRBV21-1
CASSKAAGAKYSNQPQHF
TGTGCCAGCAGCAAAGCAGCAGGGGCGAAGTATAGCAATCAGCCCCAGCATTTT
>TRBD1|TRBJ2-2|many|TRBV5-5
CASSSGQDSTGELFF
TGTGCCAGCAGCTCGGGACAGGATTCCACCGGGGAGCTGTTTTTT
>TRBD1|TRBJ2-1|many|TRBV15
CATRSPGQGTPDGQFF
TGTGCCACCAGATCCCCGGGACAGGGGACCCCAGATGGGCAGTTCTTC
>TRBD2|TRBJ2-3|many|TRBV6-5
CASSSIAGGADTQYF
TGTGCCAGCAGTTCCATAGCGGGAGGTGCAGATACGCAGTATTTT
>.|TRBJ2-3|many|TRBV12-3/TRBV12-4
CASSLEGSQYF
TGTGCCAGCAGTTTAGAAGGTTCGCAGTATTTT